Listed here is a single T cell receptor (beta chain). The antigen is unknown. Profiled with immunoSEQ multiplex PCR; TCRdb holds only in-frame clones, not every one. Here the sample spans just over 20,000 clones, under 85% being singletons. This sample is part of a study of vaccination effects on CD4 cells after COVID-19. In the study overall: Participants were given two doses of BNT162b2 or mRNA-1273 vaccine.

Peptide-pool stimulation followed by sequencing identified expanded antigen-specific CD4+ clonotypes in the ViraFEST assay. The culture ran for approximately 10 days, and then CD4+ T cells were isolated. According to the study, vaccine recipients showed no prior SARS-CoV-2 infection and negative nucleocapsid antibodies. The researchers cultured approximately 2 million PBMC per well with approximately 11 IU/ml IL-2 and 9.5 to 10 ug/ml peptides. Germline-derived CDR1 and CDR2 are SGHDT and YYEEEE. The V end lost 3 bases, the J end lost 4 bases, and 28 bases lay between the germline ends. This CDR3 contains 19 residues.

This clonotype was obtained from a human donor who received a COVID-19 vaccine. Sequenced here: CD4+ T cells from PBMCs cultured with HCoV-NL63 spike peptides, sampled before COVID-19 vaccination. The chain links TRBV5-6 to TRBJ1-2; tentative D call: TRBD1 (5 bases). CDR3 bases: TGTGCCAGCAGCTCAATAGGCTTGCAGGGTGGTCAGAGAAGCTATGGCTACACCTTC. This gives the protein CASSSIGLQGGQRSYGYTF.